This T cell receptor beta chain was captured by sequencing in a study of T cell repertoires in cytomegalovirus infection (dated by TCRdb to between 2018 and 2020). In terms of the full investigation: Recently identified HLA-C-restricted CMV epitopes, whose presentation resists viral immunomodulation, were targeted by peptide stimulations together with well-studied HLA-B-restricted epitopes. Because public TCR beta signatures pointed to carriage of CMV infection together with the matching HLA type, the HLA type of each donor mattered for the analysis. Study-level results and caveats: The ex vivo response was dominated by HLA-C-restricted CMV-specific TCR beta clonotypes, and the single most frequent clonotype in two of eight donors was supplied by these HLA-C-restricted clonotypes. In both this cohort and an independent cohort of 350 or so donors, the cumulative frequency of public TCR beta family members distinguished carriers of CMV infection plus the relevant HLA type.

What this sample's treatment or condition label stands for: in vitro stimulation with specific CMV peptide epitopes to enrich CMV-specific T cells. The germline V gene gives CDR1 as MDHEN and CDR2 as SYDVKM. The CDR3 goes from the cysteine to the phenylalanine over 15 residues. Left in the record is the CDR3 DNA by itself, 45 bases read in frame from the first base. Relative to germline, V is 8 bases shorter and J is 1 base shorter, with 12 bases between their ends. The sequencing machine was an Illumina HiSeq 1500. TCRdb reworked the public reads: Q25 trimming with fastp, MiXCR clone assembly, productive beta chains retained. CDR3 protein duplicates are merged, each entry listing the most common genes and DNA. Counted in this sample were under 850,000 distinct CDR3 sequences; approximately 33% of them appeared once. The ten most abundant clones make up 15% to 20% of the sample. This clonotype has a handful of counts. This receptor's antigen is unknown. Base qualities are missing; no much larger clone stands one base away.

The receptor's source is a human donor in good health (CMV status not recorded). Some clones in this sample may be carry-over from other donors' samples. Sequences were derived from cultured PBMCs, sampled from culture after CMV antigen stimulation. The chain joins TRBV28 to TRBJ2-6, with a weak D call of TRBD2 (6 bases match). The nucleotide sequence is given as TGTGCCAGCGCCTACCGGGGGTCTGGGGCCAACGTCCTGACTTTC. This sequence encodes CASAYRGSGANVLTF.